One T cell receptor (beta chain) is described in this entry. It lacks a known antigen. A much larger clone is a single base away; this may be a read error. The data were obtained in a study of T cells in Graves' hyperthyroidism and ophthalmopathy (dated by TCRdb to between 2018 and 2021). For context, the study as a whole: Peripheral blood was sampled at the time of initial diagnosis, prior to any treatment. Thyroid tissue and blood T-cell repertoires from about six Graves' hyperthyroidism patients were also compared in the study. To identify distinguishing TCR V-J signatures, a discovery cohort of about 100 patients was used, comprising 43 with Graves' ophthalmopathy and under 60 with stable Graves' hyperthyroidism. The 75 to 100 discovery patients were randomly split 7:3 into training and test sets. After blood sampling, hyperthyroidism patients were treated with methimazole at a starting dose of 30 mg daily, and ophthalmopathy patients were treated with high-dose intravenous methylprednisolone. The paper describes TCR Vbeta CDR3 sequencing of 120 to 150 peripheral blood samples, made up of 43 ophthalmopathy patients, 70 to 75 hyperthyroidism patients and 17 progressor patients. Prospective prediction of ophthalmopathy was tested in an independent validation cohort of under 20 hyperthyroidism patients and some 17 patients who later progressed to ophthalmopathy. Study-level results and caveats: No statistical method was used to fix the sample size in advance, and group allocation was not hidden from the investigators. Most expanded thyroid clonotypes (frequency above 0.001) were also detected in blood, a finding suggesting that blood repertoires may reflect thyroid immune responses. In validation, progression to ophthalmopathy was predicted by the model with approximately 67% sensitivity and around 76% specificity, a median of about 6.4 months before onset. In cross-validation, a model built on a 13 V-J signature told ophthalmopathy apart from stable hyperthyroidism with about 90% sensitivity and roughly 82% specificity, and in testing the same model reached 80%/75%.

Graves' hyperthyroidism was defined as stable when no progression to ophthalmopathy occurred over 18 months of follow-up. Hyperthyroidism patients were newly diagnosed, with disease duration under 2 months, and aged 18 to 65 years. Patients with uncontrolled infections, other autoimmune diseases, pregnancy or lactation were excluded. Clinical symptoms, serum thyroxine and TRAb, thyroid ultrasound, and orbital computed tomography formed the basis for the diagnoses. Ficoll-Paque density gradient centrifugation was used to isolate PBMCs from approximately 10 ml of fresh peripheral blood. Trizol reagent was used to extract total RNA, and RNA quality was then checked on an Agilent 2100 Bioanalyzer. The TCR beta CDR3 regions were amplified from RNA transcripts. For the first round of RT-PCR on the TCR CDR3, the HTBI primer set was used together with the Qiagen OneStep RT-PCR kit. The libraries were constructed in a second round of multiplex PCR and then size-selected and purified. Sequencing of the libraries was done on an Illumina HiSeq2000 using paired-end 100 bp reads. In the source study's methods: SOAPnuke was used to process the raw data, with reads discarded if the reads contained adapters or uncalled bases, had a mean Phred below 15, or lacked an exact constant-primer or identifier match. COPE v1.2.5 was used to merge the high-quality paired reads, and each unique nucleotide sequence was defined as a clonotype. MiTCR v1.1 was used to align clonotypes to the IMGT TRBV, TRBD and TRBJ reference segments. The analysis was restricted to V-J combinations with a frequency above 0.0001, which together covered roughly 99% of the repertoires. The TCS score was defined as the ratio of F50 (clonal expansion) to E x V (chaos), calculated using BLOSUM62-based TCRdist between CDR3 peptides within each V-J. Welch's t-statistics and random forest reduced fewer than 600 V-J features to 13, which were used in a naive Bayes classifier (R e1071). The public reads were reanalyzed by TCRdb: fastp trimming at Q25, MiXCR alignment, in-frame beta chains only. Rows are unified per CDR3 protein, each entry keeping the most common DNA and genes. The V and J calls follow TCRdb's processing rather than the paper's. The sample records a few hundred thousand distinct CDR3 sequences, approximately 15% of which are singletons. The biggest ten clones account for roughly 4.8% of the sample.

This sequence originates from a woman aged 18 to 35 with Graves' hyperthyroidism. The sequencing input was blood.

The CDR3 protein sequence reads: CASSSYRVGSYERYF. The DNA sequence follows: TGTGCCAGCAGCTCATATAGGGTAGGGTCCTACGAGCGGTACTTC. The rearrangement joined TRBV11-1 to TRBJ2-7, with the D gene call left open. CDR3 length: 15 amino acids, cysteine to phenylalanine. Only the CDR3 region is kept as DNA, spanning 45 bases read in frame from base 1. The germline V gene encodes CDR1 SGHAT and CDR2 FQDESV (reference sequence). Extended through the reference TRBV11-1 and TRBJ2-7 proteins, this CDR3 yields the full variable domain: EAEVAQSPRYKITEKSQAVAFWCDPISGHATLYWYRQILGQGPELLVQFQDESVVDDSQLPKDRFSAERLKGVDSTLKIQPAELGDSAMYLCASSSYRVGSYERYFGPGTRLTVT.